Listed below are T cell receptor beta chains from one sample, sequenced in a study of response to subunit inactivated influenza vaccine. TCRdb redid the calling of the RT-PCR reads with MiXCR, one entry per CDR3 protein. The table includes 500,000 to 550,000 distinct CDR3 sequences, 6.5% to 8% detected once. Sample: PBMCs from blood, taken roughly 24 months after vaccination. The source is a man between 50 and 69 years old who received an inactivated influenza vaccine. Both conserved end residues are part of each CDR3. D genes are given only for firm matches. The size field is filled for only some rows; it gives once, few, many or a size class.

j_call d_call v_call clone_size cdr3_aa cdr3_nt
TRBJ2-1 . TRBV5-1 many CASSLEPGLQYEQFF TGCGCCAGCAGCTTGGAACCAGGGCTCCAGTATGAGCAGTTCTTC
TRBJ1-3 . TRBV5-5 few CASSLPGAGGNTIYF TGTGCCAGCAGCTTGCCGGGGGCTGGTGGAAACACCATATATTTT
TRBJ2-1 TRBD2 TRBV7-2 many CASSLRTSDYNEQFF TGTGCCAGCAGCCTCCGGACTAGCGACTACAATGAGCAGTTCTTC
TRBJ1-3 . TRBV12-3/TRBV12-4 few CASSFRNSGNTIYF TGTGCCAGCAGTTTCCGAAACTCTGGAAACACCATATATTTT
TRBJ1-5 . TRBV12-3/TRBV12-4 . CASSFAAGTPGSQHF TGTGCCAGCAGCTTCGCGGCAGGGACACCCGGGTCCCAGCATTTT
TRBJ2-7 . TRBV28 few CASSLGYEGILTYEQYF TGTGCCAGCAGTTTAGGGTATGAGGGCATCTTGACCTACGAGCAGTACTTC
TRBJ2-3 TRBD2 TRBV7-2 few CASSFEIAGRDTQYF TGTGCCAGCAGCTTTGAAATAGCGGGGCGAGATACGCAGTATTTT
TRBJ2-7 . TRBV6-1 many CASGVYEQYF TGTGCCAGCGGGGTCTACGAGCAGTACTTC
TRBJ2-1 TRBD2 TRBV10-3 few CAISESPSGNEQFF TGTGCCATCAGTGAGTCGCCTAGCGGTAATGAGCAGTTCTTC
TRBJ2-5 . TRBV10-3 . CAIKDGSQTQYF TGTGCCATCAAGGACGGGTCCCAGACCCAGTACTTC
TRBJ2-7 . TRBV4-1 few CASSQRIRSYEQYF TGCGCCAGCAGCCAACGGATCCGCTCCTACGAGCAGTACTTC
TRBJ2-3 . TRBV24-1 . CATSVGAADAQYF TGTGCCACCAGTGTGGGGGCCGCAGATGCGCAGTATTTT
TRBJ2-3 . TRBV24-1 . CATSAGSDTQYF TGTGCCACCAGTGCTGGGTCGGATACGCAGTATTTT
TRBJ1-3 . TRBV7-9 many CASSRASGNTIYF TGTGCCAGCAGCCGGGCCTCTGGAAACACCATATATTTT
TRBJ2-2 . TRBV5-1 many CASSSRTGELFF TGCGCCAGCAGCTCGCGCACCGGGGAGCTGTTTTTT
TRBJ1-1 TRBD1 TRBV20-1 . CSARGVGTDGGAFF TGCAGTGCTAGAGGGGTTGGGACAGACGGTGGAGCTTTCTTT
TRBJ2-5 TRBD1 TRBV5-1 many CASSLATGEETQYF TGCGCCAGCAGCTTGGCTACAGGGGAAGAGACCCAGTACTTC
TRBJ1-4 . TRBV6-1 few CASSREGVNEKLFF TGTGCCAGCAGCCGCGAGGGGGTTAATGAAAAACTGTTTTTT
TRBJ2-2 TRBD2 TRBV5-1 . CASSLASGSTNTGELFF TGCGCCAGCAGCTTGGCTAGCGGGAGTACGAACACCGGGGAGCTGTTTTTT
TRBJ2-7 TRBD1 TRBV10-3 many CAITRDRVGDEQYF TGTGCCATCACTCGGGACAGGGTTGGGGACGAGCAGTACTTC
TRBJ1-1 . TRBV7-9 . CATRDLINAEAFF TGTGCCACACGCGACCTAATTAACGCTGAAGCTTTCTTT
TRBJ2-5 TRBD1 TRBV28 few CASSLMGDREETQYF TGTGCCAGCAGTTTGATGGGGGACAGGGAAGAGACCCAGTACTTC
TRBJ2-5 . TRBV7-2 many CASSPRTGGETQYF TGTGCCAGCAGCCCCAGAACAGGCGGAGAGACCCAGTACTTC
TRBJ1-6 . TRBV20-1 . CSANRGRSPLHF TGCAGTGCTAACCGAGGGCGGTCACCCCTCCACTTT
TRBJ1-1 TRBD1 TRBV28 few CASSFPAGQGAGAFF TGTGCCAGCAGTTTTCCGGCGGGACAGGGGGCAGGGGCTTTCTTT
TRBJ2-2 TRBD2 TRBV5-1 many CASSPVVASGTNTGELFF TGCGCCAGCAGCCCAGTGGTGGCTAGCGGGACGAACACCGGGGAGCTGTTTTTT
TRBJ1-4 . TRBV28 few CASSFRRTTNEKLFF TGTGCCAGCAGTTTTAGGAGGACGACTAATGAAAAACTGTTTTTT
TRBJ1-5 . TRBV18 . CASSPPGGNQPQHF TGTGCCAGCTCACCACCGGGCGGGAATCAGCCCCAGCATTTT